The TCR beta chain under discussion was sequenced for a study of cytomegalovirus exposure and HLA in healthy donors. Study in general: The 110 or so validation repertoires used a platform that matched the one used for the 550 to 800 first-cohort repertoires, as a later analysis reported.

Assay: immunoSEQ multiplex PCR; the TCRdb copy retains only in-frame clones and omits some. Of over 200,000 clones in the sample, 90% are singletons; the top ten hold under 4%. Comment on this clone: The antigen is unknown.

The donors were members of the validation cohort, which comprised more than 90 subjects and was separate from the first cohort of 730 or so subjects. Study-wide findings and caveats: It was reportedly the case that the classifier diagnosed cytomegalovirus status with high specificity and sensitivity. Most TCR sequences were rare, but some public TCRs occurred in many donors.

This sequence was found in a woman between 25 and 40 years old in good health and CMV-seronegative. Sequenced: PBMCs.

The chain's CDR3 is CASSDGQGGYNEQFF. The CDR3 nucleotides are TGTGCCAGCAGTGACGGACAGGGCGGCTACAATGAGCAGTTCTTC. The chain uses TRBV2 and TRBJ2-1, with TRBD1 matching over 8 bases. CDR1 is SNHLY and CDR2 is FYNNEI in the germline V gene. After removal of 3 bases from V and 3 bases from J, the junction contained 4 bases not matched to a gene. CDR3 length equals 15 residues.